The 21 T cell receptor beta chains presented below share a single source sample, sequenced in a study of blood T cell repertoires in COVID-19. Assay: immunoSEQ multiplex PCR; the TCRdb copy retains only in-frame clones and omits some. This repertoire shows around 320,000 clones, roughly 90% found once; its top ten account for roughly 3.9%. Sequenced sample: PBMCs or T cells enriched from blood (not recorded which). Receptors were obtained from a woman aged 25 to 39 who had been exposed to COVID-19.

This sequence joins TRBV5-1 and TRBJ1-2; D is possibly TRBD1 (5 bases). There are 14 residues in the CDR3. CDR1 is SGHRS and CDR2 is YFSETQ in the germline V gene. Trimming cost V 0 bases and J 7 bases, with 13 bases left between them. The CDR3 DNA follows: TGCGCCAGCAGCTTGGGGGGACTTGGTGGTGGCTACACCTTC. Protein sequence: CASSLGGLGGGYTF.

This chain joins TRBV6-5 and TRBJ1-1, with 7 bases lining up with TRBD1. The CDR3 is 15 amino acids. Looked up from germline, CDR1 is MNHEY and CDR2 is SVGAGI. The trim removed 0 bases at V and 3 bases at J, leaving 4 bases unmatched. The DNA for the CDR3 is TGTGCCAGCAGTTACTCGCCAGGGGGGTACACTGAAGCTTTCTTT. This translates into CASSYSPGGYTEAFF.

Regarding this clone: Different DNA sequences within this sample yield the same CDR3. The chain joins TRBV2 to TRBJ1-5, with 8 bases lining up with TRBD1. Germline V gene lookup returns CDR1 SNHLY and CDR2 FYNNEI. V dropped 3 bases and J dropped 5; count of bases not matched to a gene: 3. The CDR3 spans 14 residues. The CDR3 protein is CASSEGTGYQPQHF. DNA for the CDR3: TGTGCCAGCAGTGAGGGGACAGGCTATCAGCCCCAGCATTTT.

V usage is TRBV6-5 and J usage is TRBJ1-6; no reliable D call. This CDR3 comprises 13 residues. Trimming shortened V by 3 bases and J by 8 bases, and 8 bases separated the two germline ends. Germline assignment: CDR1 MNHEY and CDR2 SVGAGI. The CDR3 DNA reads TGTGCCAGCAGTTATGTCGGGGATTCACCCCTCCACTTT. Translation: CASSYVGDSPLHF.

The count of this clone is one. This chain uses TRBV30 with TRBJ2-5, with 7 bases aligning to TRBD1. Germline V gene lookup returns CDR1 GTSNPN and CDR2 SVGIG (reference sequence). V shed 0 bases, J shed 6 bases, and the junction held 7 bases outside the gene matches. The CDR3 is 14 residues long. The CDR3 spells CAWSVGEGGKTQYF. The CDR3 region has the DNA TGTGCCTGGAGTGTAGGGGAAGGGGGCAAGACCCAGTACTTC.

This clone was seen only once. The chain couples TRBV2 to TRBJ2-7; 9 bases agree with TRBD1. The CDR3 spans 12 residues. Germline values: CDR1 SNHLY, CDR2 FYNNEI. The ends lost 6 bases at V and 7 bases at J; junction bases unmatched: 4. The CDR3 DNA reads as TGTGCCAGCAGAGGACAGGGGATGGAGCAGTACTTC. Its protein is CASRGQGMEQYF.

V and J are TRBV28 and TRBJ1-2, with a possible D match to TRBD1 (6 bases). CDR3 length equals 13 residues. CDR1 is MDHEN, CDR2 SYDVKM, per germline. With 2 bases removed from V and 7 bases from J, the gap between germline ends came to 11 bases. As DNA, the CDR3 is TGTGCCAGCAGTTTAACAGCAGGGGTTGGCTACACCTTC. This codes for CASSLTAGVGYTF.

This rearrangement joins TRBV2 to TRBJ1-5; D is perhaps TRBD1 (6 bases). Germline assignment: CDR1 SNHLY and CDR2 FYNNEI. The CDR3 spans 15 residues. Trimming took off 5 bases at V and 6 bases at J, with 17 bases between the two ends. The CDR3 region has the DNA TGTGCCAGCAGTCCCCGGACAGCGAACGTTCAGCCCCAGCATTTT. Residues: CASSPRTANVQPQHF. Combining the CDR3 with reference TRBV2 and TRBJ1-5 gives the whole variable domain EPEVTQTPSHQVTQMGQEVILRCVPISNHLYFYWYRQILGQKVEFLVSFYNNEISEKSEIFDDQFSVERPDGSNFTLKIRSTKLEDSAMYFCASSPRTANVQPQHFGDGTRLSIL.

The gene calls are TRBV5-4 and TRBJ2-3; no firm D call. The V end lost 2 bases, the J end lost 8 bases, and 9 bases lay between the germline ends. The CDR3 consists of 12 residues. Looked up from germline, CDR1 is SGHNT and CDR2 is YYREEE (reference sequence). CDR3 nucleotides: TGTGCCAGCAGCTTCCCTACGGGTACGCAGTATTTT. Protein: CASSFPTGTQYF.

The chain combines TRBV7-2 with TRBJ1-5; 8 positions match TRBD1. Germline V gene sequence: CDR1 SGHTA, CDR2 FQGNSA. V lost 5 bases to trimming and J lost 0 bases; unmatched junction nucleotides: 6. The CDR3 is 16 amino acids. CDR3 loop: CASSGNRGNSNQPQHF. As DNA, the CDR3 is TGTGCCAGCAGCGGTAACAGGGGGAATAGCAATCAGCCCCAGCATTTT.

This clone was counted once. The rearrangement joins TRBV21-1 to TRBJ1-5; TRBD1 is taken as the D call from the table, unchecked against the DNA. TRBV21-1 is termed a pseudogene. The CDR3 runs to 20 residues. CDR3 sequence reads: CASTEGRDRASPESNQPQHF. DNA of the CDR3: TGTGCCAGCACTGAAGGACGGGACAGGGCATCTCCGGAAAGCAATCAGCCCCAGCATTTT.

The genes are TRBV7-2 and TRBJ1-1, with 7 bases that match TRBD1. Germline V lookup: CDR1 SGHTA, CDR2 FQGNSA. The ends lost 5 bases at V and 2 bases at J; junction bases unmatched: 8. The CDR3 runs 15 residues. The DNA of the CDR3 is TGTGCCAGCAGCCTATCGACAGGGTTAAACACTGAAGCTTTCTTT. Encoded protein: CASSLSTGLNTEAFF.

V is TRBV7-2 and J is TRBJ2-7; TRBD2 agrees at 11 bases. CDR3 length: 15 amino acids. CDR1 and CDR2 from the germline V gene are SGHTA and FQGNSA. Germline trimming cut 1 base from V and 6 bases from J; bases unmatched to any gene: 5. Here the CDR3 reads CASSLGSGGASEQYF. The CDR3 bases are TGTGCCAGCAGCTTAGGTAGCGGGGGGGCCTCCGAGCAGTACTTC.

The V and J genes are TRBV5-1 and TRBJ2-5; D not resolved. The CDR3 covers 13 residues. V dropped 1 base and J dropped 5 bases, with 9 bases sitting between them. The germline gives CDR1 SGHRS, CDR2 YFSETQ. CDR3: CASSLKMRETQYF. The DNA for the CDR3 is TGCGCCAGCAGCTTGAAGATGCGGGAGACCCAGTACTTC.

The chain recombines TRBV29-1 with TRBJ1-3, with 7 bases identical to TRBD1. CDR1 and CDR2 (germline): SQVTM, ANQGSEA. V shed 6 bases and J 0 bases; nucleotides not matched to a gene: 5. The CDR3 is made up of 14 amino acids. CDR3 residues: CSVMGQLSGNTIYF. CDR3 DNA sequence: TGCAGCGTAATGGGACAGCTCTCTGGAAACACCATATATTTT.

The rearrangement joins TRBV9 to TRBJ2-2; the D gene is possibly TRBD1 (5 bases). Between the trimmed V and J ends, which lost 1 base and 1 base, there was a span of 5 bases. This CDR3 comprises 14 residues. Germline V gene sequence: CDR1 SGDLS, CDR2 YYNGEE. CDR3 amino acids: CASSVQGNTGELFF. CDR3 nucleotides: TGTGCCAGCAGCGTACAGGGGAACACCGGGGAGCTGTTTTTT.

This chain uses TRBV30 with TRBJ1-2, with 9 bases identical to TRBD1. V shed 4 bases, J shed 4 bases, and the junction held 16 bases outside the gene matches. This CDR3 has 17 residues. The V gene's germline CDR1 is GTSNPN and CDR2 SVGIG (reference sequence). The CDR3 DNA sequence: TGTGCCTGGACTTCTACCCGGACAGGGGTGGTGGTCTATGGCTACACCTTC. This sequence encodes CAWTSTRTGVVVYGYTF. Full variable domain (remainder filled in from reference TRBV30 and TRBJ1-2): SQTIHQWPATLVQPVGSPLSLECTVEGTSNPNLYWYRQAAGRGLQLLFYSVGIGQISSEVPQNLSASRPQDRQFILSSKKLLLSDSGFYLCAWTSTRTGVVVYGYTFGSGTRLTVV.

The chain recombines TRBV3-1 (or the pseudogene TRBV3-2) with TRBJ1-6; D not resolved. The V and J ends lost 0 bases and 9 bases respectively, with 9 bases between them. The CDR3 loop spans 14 amino acids. The germline V gene has CDR1 LGHDT and CDR2 YNNKEL (reference sequence). CDR3 nucleotides: TGTGCCAGCAGCCAAGAGTCCTTTAGTTCACCCCTCCACTTT. Protein: CASSQESFSSPLHF.

The gene calls are TRBV7-2 and TRBJ2-7; 10 nucleotides align to TRBD1. The CDR3 extends over 14 amino acids. The V segment lost 4 bases and the J segment 3 bases; nucleotides outside the gene matches: 3. Germline V gives CDR1 SGHTA, CDR2 FQGNSA. The CDR3 sequence is CASSSGQGFYEQYF. Here the CDR3 DNA reads TGTGCCAGCAGCTCGGGACAGGGGTTCTACGAGCAGTACTTC.

V is TRBV9 and J is TRBJ2-2, with 8 bases lining up with TRBD1. Germline V gene data show CDR1 as SGDLS and CDR2 as YYNGEE. The CDR3 runs to 14 residues. Losses at the gene ends were 8 bases for V and 5 bases for J; bases not matched to a gene: 8. CDR3 nucleotides: TGTGCCAGTAAAAAGACAGGGGAGACCGGGGAGCTGTTTTTT. This gives the protein CASKKTGETGELFF.

The chain uses TRBV4-3 and TRBJ2-7, with D possibly being TRBD1 (5 bases). The germline V and J ends were trimmed by 0 bases and 2 bases, with 17 bases remaining between them. The CDR3 has 17 amino acids. Germline V gives CDR1 LGHNA, CDR2 YSLEER. As DNA, the CDR3 is TGCGCCAGCAGCCAAGACCTGTCAGGGTTTCCTCCCTACGAGCAGTACTTC. It encodes CASSQDLSGFPPYEQYF.